This T cell receptor beta chain comes out of a study of blood T cells in healthy people across ages. Broader study findings: Strongly correlated with naive T cell percentage was TCR beta diversity. It was not known whether donors were CMV positive (a possible confounder of expanded clonotype changes).

Details on this clonotype: What it binds is not known.

Primed by a sample-barcoded 5' primer and a J-beta primer mix, a second PCR proceeded for roughly 6 to 12 cycles. TCRdb called the 5' RACE reads again in MiXCR, with one record for every CDR3 protein. The table includes over a million distinct CDR3 sequences, 59% detected once. Every donor provided ten milliliters of peripheral blood. V was clipped by 0 bases and J by 2 bases, with 14 bases between them. The CDR3 is made up of 16 amino acids. Per the germline V gene, CDR1 is LNHNV and CDR2 is YYDKDF (reference sequence). What was sequenced was blood. The sequence was collected from a man younger than 35 in good health. The chain couples TRBV15 to TRBJ2-7; D could derive from TRBD1 or TRBD2 (5 bases each). The CDR3 coding sequence is TGTGCCACCAGCAGAGATCGGGGCCGGAAGGCCTACGAGCAGTACTTC. This encodes CATSRDRGRKAYEQYF.